The 14 T cell receptor beta chains reported below all come from one sample, sequenced in a study of cytotoxic CD8 clonotypes in ibrutinib-treated CLL. Here immunoSEQ multiplex PCR was the method, and the copy in TCRdb shows in-frame clones only, minus some. Of tens of thousands of clones listed, 45% to 65% are singletons. Specimen: PBMCs, collected after 12 months of ibrutinib treatment. All receptors come from a human donor with chronic lymphocytic leukemia.

This clone occurred a few times. The CDR3 spells CASSQDAGRLHQSLHF. The CDR3 coding sequence is TGCGCCAGCAGCCAAGATGCGGGTCGCCTCCATCAATCCCTCCACTTT. The V and J genes are TRBV4-1 and TRBJ1-6, with D hard to call. Germline CDR1 is MGHRA and CDR2 is YSYEKL. Trimming left V 0 bases short and J 14 bases short, with 20 bases between. The CDR3 runs 16 residues.

The chain links TRBV13 to TRBJ2-3; the D gene is possibly TRBD1 (5 bases). Per the germline V gene, CDR1 is PRHDT and CDR2 is FYEKMQ (reference sequence). The CDR3 consists of 16 residues. The ends were cut back, 5 bases at V and 0 bases at J, with 15 bases in the middle. CDR3 residues: CASSLKTVSSTDTQYF. The CDR3 region has the DNA TGTGCCAGCAGCCTAAAGACAGTGAGTAGCACAGATACGCAGTATTTT.

Worth noting for this clone: The DNA is omitted, as the CDR3 cannot be located on it reliably, and the CDR3 follows TCRdb's listing. The V and J genes are TRBV21-1 and TRBJ2-3; no check of the table's D call, TRBD2, against the DNA was made. TRBV21-1 corresponds to a pseudogene. The CDR3 length equals 17 residues, ends included. The CDR3 spells CASSKWASGIHTDTQYF.

The rearrangement uses TRBV18 and TRBJ2-5; D unresolved. Trimming pared 4 bases from V and 5 bases from J, leaving 5 bases between. Germline CDR1 reads KGHSH; CDR2 reads LQKENI. This CDR3 is built from 11 residues. This chain's CDR3 is CASSRSETQYF. In DNA, the CDR3 is TGTGCCAGCTCACGATCGGAGACCCAGTACTTC. Full variable domain (rest looked up from reference TRBV18 and TRBJ2-5): NAGVMQNPRHLVRRRGQEARLRCSPMKGHSHVYWYRQLPEEGLKFMVYLQKENIIDESGMPKERFSAEFPKEGPSILRIQQVVRGDSAAYFCASSRSETQYFGPGTRLLVL.

V gene TRBV4-1 combines with J gene TRBJ2-3; 7 nucleotides match TRBD1. Germline loops: CDR1 MGHRA, CDR2 YSYEKL. The CDR3 totals 15 residues. V gave up 6 bases and J gave up 2 bases; unmatched junction bases: 8. The CDR3 sequence: CASREDRHNTDTQYF. CDR3 DNA sequence: TGCGCCAGCAGGGAGGACAGGCACAACACAGATACGCAGTATTTT.

The chain combines TRBV5-4 with TRBJ1-1; no definite D call. CDR1 and CDR2 from the germline V gene are SGHNT and YYREEE (reference sequence). V was shortened by 0 bases and J by 1 base, with 7 bases between the two germline ends. The CDR3 spans 14 residues. CDR3 in DNA: TGTGCCAGCAGCTTGGTCTGGAGGAACACTGAAGCTTTCTTT. Protein: CASSLVWRNTEAFF. Complete variable domain (other parts from reference TRBV5-4 and TRBJ1-1): ETGVTQSPTHLIKTRGQQVTLRCSSQSGHNTVSWYQQALGQGPQFIFQYYREEENGRGNFPPRFSGLQFPNYSSELNVNALELDDSALYLCASSLVWRNTEAFFGQGTRLTVV.

This chain uses TRBV28 with TRBJ1-2; D not resolved. The CDR3 consists of 13 residues. The germline V gene encodes CDR1 MDHEN and CDR2 SYDVKM. Trimming left V 1 base short and J 8 bases short, with 11 bases between. CDR3 coding DNA: TGTGCCAGCAGTTTATTGGGCGGGTTGGGCTACACCTTC. Amino acids: CASSLLGGLGYTF.

This clone has just a few counts. CDR3 sequence reads: CASSQASPYNEQFF. Here the CDR3 DNA reads TGCGCCAGCAGCCAAGCTTCGCCCTACAATGAGCAGTTCTTC. The rearrangement joins TRBV4-1 to TRBJ2-1; D is ambiguous. Germline CDR1 and CDR2: MGHRA and YSYEKL. The CDR3 spans 14 residues. The V and J ends lost 1 base and 2 bases respectively, with 6 bases between them.

About this clone itself: A far bigger clonotype differs at one base, so this is likely a read error. This same CDR3 is encoded by further DNA sequences in the sample. The chain couples TRBV5-4 to TRBJ2-7; 9 positions match TRBD1. CDR3 size: 16 residues. The ends lost 4 bases at V and 5 bases at J; junction bases unmatched: 13. The germline gives CDR1 SGHNT, CDR2 YYREEE (reference sequence). CDR3 in DNA: TGTGCCAGCAGCCCCGGCAACCGGGACAGGGACCACGAGCAGTACGTC. Residues: CASSPGNRDRDHEQYV.

This chain uses TRBV9 with TRBJ2-5; 8 nucleotides line up with TRBD2. V shed 3 bases and J 9 bases; nucleotides not matched to a gene: 4. Germline V lookup: CDR1 SGDLS, CDR2 YYNGEE. The CDR3 runs 12 residues. The CDR3 DNA follows: TGTGCCAGCAGCGCGGGGGGGGATCCCCAGTACTTC. Translating it yields CASSAGGDPQYF.

The V and J genes are TRBV6-5 and TRBJ2-2; D gene unclear. The germline V and J ends were trimmed by 5 bases and 8 bases, with 6 bases remaining between them. This CDR3 region has 11 residues. Germline V gene lookup returns CDR1 MNHEY and CDR2 SVGAGI. The CDR3 reads CASSEEGELFF. DNA of the CDR3: TGTGCCAGCAGTGAGGAAGGGGAGCTGTTTTTT.

The CDR3 DNA reads as TGTGCCAGCAGTTATTCGGGATTCCCCCCCTACAATGAGCAGTTCTTC. Translation: CASSYSGFPPYNEQFF. V gene TRBV6-5 combines with J gene TRBJ2-1, with D maybe TRBD2 (5 bases). V shed 3 bases and J shed 2 bases, with 14 bases lying between them. Germline CDR1 reads MNHEY; CDR2 reads SVGAGI. The CDR3 is 16 residues long.

The chain recombines TRBV5-3 with TRBJ2-3; D tentatively reads TRBD1 or TRBD2 (5 bases each). TRBV5-3 falls under the ORF class, with uncertain function. The ends were cut back, 8 bases at V and 0 bases at J, with 13 bases in the middle. The length of the CDR3 is 14 residues. The CDR3 sequence is CASRRGVSTDTQYF. CDR3 coding DNA: TGTGCCAGCCGCCGAGGGGTAAGCACAGATACGCAGTATTTT.

The chain uses TRBV25-1 and TRBJ1-2, with D tentatively TRBD1 (5 bases). The germline CDR1 and CDR2 sequences are MGHDK and SYGVNS. The CDR3 is made up of 12 amino acids. Trimming cost V 7 bases and J 7 bases, with 13 bases left between them. Here the CDR3 reads CASNPGKSGYTF. The CDR3 nucleotides read TGTGCCAGCAACCCAGGGAAAAGTGGCTACACCTTC.